This T cell receptor (beta chain) originates from a study of blood T cell repertoires in COVID-19. Study details: The United States, Italy and Spain were the sources of the acute and convalescent COVID-19 samples. Sample material is recorded as cDNA or gDNA derived from T cells, B-cell-depleted T cells, or PBMCs.

Assay used: immunoSEQ multiplex PCR; TCRdb lists only in-frame clones, some missing. The sample consists of 450,000 or so clones, 89% of them appearing once. This clone has a handful of counts. The CDR3 extends over 14 amino acids. Deletions cut 5 bases from V and 3 bases from J, with 13 bases between. Germline CDR1 and CDR2: MNHNY and SVGAGI (reference sequence). The chain joins TRBV6-6 to TRBJ1-2; D is unclear. Sequenced: peripheral blood. The receptor's source is a young man with COVID-19, enrolled during active disease. The CDR3 reads CASSPLPEYYGYTF. In DNA form, the CDR3 reads TGTGCCAGCAGTCCTCTACCCGAGTACTATGGCTACACCTTC.